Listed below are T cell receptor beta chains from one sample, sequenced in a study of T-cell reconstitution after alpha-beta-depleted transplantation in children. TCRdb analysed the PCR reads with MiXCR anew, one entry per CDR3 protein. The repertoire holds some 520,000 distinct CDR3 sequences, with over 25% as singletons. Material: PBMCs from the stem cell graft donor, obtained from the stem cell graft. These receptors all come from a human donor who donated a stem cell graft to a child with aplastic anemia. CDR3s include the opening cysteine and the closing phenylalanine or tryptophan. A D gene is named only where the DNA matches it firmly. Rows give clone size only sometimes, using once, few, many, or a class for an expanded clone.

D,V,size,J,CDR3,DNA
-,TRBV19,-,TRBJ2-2,CASSMGSSPGELFF,TGTGCCAGTAGTATGGGTAGTAGTCCCGGGGAGCTGTTTTTT
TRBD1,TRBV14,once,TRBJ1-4,CASSQVPGGKLFF,TGTGCCAGCAGCCAAGTGCCAGGGGGAAAACTGTTTTTT
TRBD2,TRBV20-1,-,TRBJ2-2,CSARATSGPTGELFF,TGCAGTGCTCGGGCGACTAGCGGGCCTACCGGGGAGCTGTTTTTT
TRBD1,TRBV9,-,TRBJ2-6,CASSETGLALLSSGANVLTF,TGTGCCAGCAGCGAGACAGGGCTTGCGCTTTTGAGCTCTGGGGCCAACGTCCTGACTTTC
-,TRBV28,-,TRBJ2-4,CASSFQKTGWTKNIQYF,TGTGCCAGCAGTTTCCAAAAGACAGGTTGGACCAAAAACATTCAGTACTTC
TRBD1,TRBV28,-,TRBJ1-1,CASIGTAPMNTEAFF,TGTGCCAGCATCGGGACAGCGCCTATGAACACTGAAGCTTTCTTT
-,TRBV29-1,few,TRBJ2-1,CSVGRARPSDRQFF,TGCAGCGTTGGTAGGGCCAGGCCATCCGACAGGCAGTTCTTC
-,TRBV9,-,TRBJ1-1,CASSVATETEAFF,TGTGCCAGCAGCGTAGCGACAGAGACTGAAGCTTTCTTT
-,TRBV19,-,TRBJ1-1,CASSIRGKAFF,TGTGCCAGTAGTATAAGAGGGAAAGCTTTCTTT
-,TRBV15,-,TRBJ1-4,CATSRDGGKTNEKLFF,TGTGCCACCAGCAGAGATGGGGGGAAGACTAATGAAAAACTGTTTTTT
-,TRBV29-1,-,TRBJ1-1,CSVEEGSVNTEAFF,TGCAGCGTTGAGGAGGGGAGTGTGAACACTGAAGCTTTCTTT
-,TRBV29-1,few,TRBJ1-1,CSVVEVPMNTEAFF,TGCAGCGTTGTCGAGGTACCGATGAACACTGAAGCTTTCTTT
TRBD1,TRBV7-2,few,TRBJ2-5,CASSTQTGGGETQYF,TGTGCCAGCAGCACCCAGACAGGGGGCGGAGAGACCCAGTACTTC
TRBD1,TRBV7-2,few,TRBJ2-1,CASSSSWTGGNEQFF,TGTGCCAGCAGCTCGTCGTGGACAGGGGGAAATGAGCAGTTCTTC
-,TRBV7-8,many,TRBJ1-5,CASSPGNQPQHF,TGTGCCAGCAGCCCCGGCAATCAGCCCCAGCATTTT
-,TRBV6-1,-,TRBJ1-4,CASSEARLVRLFF,TGTGCCAGCAGTGAAGCCCGACTGGTGCGACTGTTTTTT
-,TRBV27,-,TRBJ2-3,CASRLTLLGPFTDTQYF,TGTGCCAGCAGGCTCACTTTACTAGGCCCATTCACAGATACGCAGTATTTT
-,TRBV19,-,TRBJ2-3,CASRFGSWIGTDTQYF,TGTGCCAGTAGATTTGGGAGCTGGATCGGCACAGATACGCAGTATTTT
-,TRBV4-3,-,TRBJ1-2,CASSQDEKGYTF,TGCGCCAGCAGCCAAGATGAAAAGGGCTACACCTTC
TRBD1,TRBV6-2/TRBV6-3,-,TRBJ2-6,CASSTTGTGANVLTF,TGTGCCAGCAGCACGACAGGGACGGGGGCCAACGTCCTGACTTTC